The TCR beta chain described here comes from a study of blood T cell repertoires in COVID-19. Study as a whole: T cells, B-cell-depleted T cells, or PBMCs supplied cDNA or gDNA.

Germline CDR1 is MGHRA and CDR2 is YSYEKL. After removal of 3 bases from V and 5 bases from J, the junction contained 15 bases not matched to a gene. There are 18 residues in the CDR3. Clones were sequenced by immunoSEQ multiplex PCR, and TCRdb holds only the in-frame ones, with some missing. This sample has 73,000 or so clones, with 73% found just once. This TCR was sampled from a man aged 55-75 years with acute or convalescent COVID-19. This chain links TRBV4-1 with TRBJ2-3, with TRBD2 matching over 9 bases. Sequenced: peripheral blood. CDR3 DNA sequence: TGCGCCAGCAGCCACAGAACCGGGACTAGCCAAAAAATAGATACGCAGTATTTT. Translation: CASSHRTGTSQKIDTQYF.